This T cell receptor beta chain was sequenced in a study of blood T cell repertoires in COVID-19. Whole-study context: The origin of the acute and convalescent COVID-19 samples was the United States, Italy and Spain. Nucleic acid was either cDNA or gDNA, and it came from T cells, B-cell-depleted T cells, or PBMCs.

Authors' data handling: Amplification with reference gene primers provided the estimates of nucleated cell counts. The protocol was immunoSEQ multiplex PCR, while the TCRdb copy is restricted to in-frame clones and leaves out a portion. Clone size and V and J calls were adopted from that table, with D and trimming inferred from the DNA. This table holds roughly 180,000 clones, around 83% found once. Germline values: CDR1 SEHNR, CDR2 FQNEAQ (reference sequence). The V end was cut by 5 bases, the J end by 0 bases, with 5 bases between. There are 13 residues in the CDR3. The source is a man aged 18 to 30 with acute or convalescent COVID-19. The V gene is TRBV7-9, the J gene TRBJ1-5; D gene ambiguous. Sequences were obtained from peripheral blood. The CDR3 DNA sequence: TGTGCCAGCAGCGCTAATAGCAATCAGCCCCAGCATTTT. Its protein product is CASSANSNQPQHF.